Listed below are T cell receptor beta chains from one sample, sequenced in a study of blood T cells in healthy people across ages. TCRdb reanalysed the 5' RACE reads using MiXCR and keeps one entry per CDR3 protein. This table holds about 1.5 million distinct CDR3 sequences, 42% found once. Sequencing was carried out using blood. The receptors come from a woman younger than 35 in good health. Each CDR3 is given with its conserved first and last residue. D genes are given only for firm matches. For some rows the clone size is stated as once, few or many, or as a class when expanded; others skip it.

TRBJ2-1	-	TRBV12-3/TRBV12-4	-	TGTGCCGGCAGTCCCGGACAGACCGATGAGCAGTTCTTC	CAGSPGQTDEQFF
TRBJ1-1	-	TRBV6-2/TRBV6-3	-	TGTGCCAGCAGTTTTCTAGGCCCTGAAGCTTTCTTT	CASSFLGPEAFF
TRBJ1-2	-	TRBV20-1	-	TGCAGTGCTGCCAGGTCACGCGGCTATGGCTACACCTTC	CSAARSRGYGYTF
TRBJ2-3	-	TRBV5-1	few	TGCGCCAGCAGCTTGTCCCGTGGACAGAGCACAGATACGCAGTATTTT	CASSLSRGQSTDTQYF
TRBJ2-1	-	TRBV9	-	TGTGCCAGCAGCGTACTGGGGGACTCCTACAATGAGCAGTTCTTC	CASSVLGDSYNEQFF
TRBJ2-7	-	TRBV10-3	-	TGTGCCATCAGTGGTCGCGGGACCCTAAGCAATGAGCAGTACTTC	CAISGRGTLSNEQYF
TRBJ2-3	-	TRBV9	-	TGTGCCAGCAGCGTAGCTACTTATTCGGCGCAGTATTTT	CASSVATYSAQYF
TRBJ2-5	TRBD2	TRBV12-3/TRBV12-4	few	TGTGCCAGCAGTTTTTACCGAGCGGGAGATGCAAAACAAGAGACCCAGTACTTC	CASSFYRAGDAKQETQYF
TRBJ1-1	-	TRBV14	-	TGTGCCAGCACCCCGGGCTTGGTCGCTGAAGCTTTCTTT	CASTPGLVAEAFF
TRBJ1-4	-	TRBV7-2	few	TGTGCCAGCAGTCCTCGTGGGGGACATAATGAAAAACTGTTTTTT	CASSPRGGHNEKLFF